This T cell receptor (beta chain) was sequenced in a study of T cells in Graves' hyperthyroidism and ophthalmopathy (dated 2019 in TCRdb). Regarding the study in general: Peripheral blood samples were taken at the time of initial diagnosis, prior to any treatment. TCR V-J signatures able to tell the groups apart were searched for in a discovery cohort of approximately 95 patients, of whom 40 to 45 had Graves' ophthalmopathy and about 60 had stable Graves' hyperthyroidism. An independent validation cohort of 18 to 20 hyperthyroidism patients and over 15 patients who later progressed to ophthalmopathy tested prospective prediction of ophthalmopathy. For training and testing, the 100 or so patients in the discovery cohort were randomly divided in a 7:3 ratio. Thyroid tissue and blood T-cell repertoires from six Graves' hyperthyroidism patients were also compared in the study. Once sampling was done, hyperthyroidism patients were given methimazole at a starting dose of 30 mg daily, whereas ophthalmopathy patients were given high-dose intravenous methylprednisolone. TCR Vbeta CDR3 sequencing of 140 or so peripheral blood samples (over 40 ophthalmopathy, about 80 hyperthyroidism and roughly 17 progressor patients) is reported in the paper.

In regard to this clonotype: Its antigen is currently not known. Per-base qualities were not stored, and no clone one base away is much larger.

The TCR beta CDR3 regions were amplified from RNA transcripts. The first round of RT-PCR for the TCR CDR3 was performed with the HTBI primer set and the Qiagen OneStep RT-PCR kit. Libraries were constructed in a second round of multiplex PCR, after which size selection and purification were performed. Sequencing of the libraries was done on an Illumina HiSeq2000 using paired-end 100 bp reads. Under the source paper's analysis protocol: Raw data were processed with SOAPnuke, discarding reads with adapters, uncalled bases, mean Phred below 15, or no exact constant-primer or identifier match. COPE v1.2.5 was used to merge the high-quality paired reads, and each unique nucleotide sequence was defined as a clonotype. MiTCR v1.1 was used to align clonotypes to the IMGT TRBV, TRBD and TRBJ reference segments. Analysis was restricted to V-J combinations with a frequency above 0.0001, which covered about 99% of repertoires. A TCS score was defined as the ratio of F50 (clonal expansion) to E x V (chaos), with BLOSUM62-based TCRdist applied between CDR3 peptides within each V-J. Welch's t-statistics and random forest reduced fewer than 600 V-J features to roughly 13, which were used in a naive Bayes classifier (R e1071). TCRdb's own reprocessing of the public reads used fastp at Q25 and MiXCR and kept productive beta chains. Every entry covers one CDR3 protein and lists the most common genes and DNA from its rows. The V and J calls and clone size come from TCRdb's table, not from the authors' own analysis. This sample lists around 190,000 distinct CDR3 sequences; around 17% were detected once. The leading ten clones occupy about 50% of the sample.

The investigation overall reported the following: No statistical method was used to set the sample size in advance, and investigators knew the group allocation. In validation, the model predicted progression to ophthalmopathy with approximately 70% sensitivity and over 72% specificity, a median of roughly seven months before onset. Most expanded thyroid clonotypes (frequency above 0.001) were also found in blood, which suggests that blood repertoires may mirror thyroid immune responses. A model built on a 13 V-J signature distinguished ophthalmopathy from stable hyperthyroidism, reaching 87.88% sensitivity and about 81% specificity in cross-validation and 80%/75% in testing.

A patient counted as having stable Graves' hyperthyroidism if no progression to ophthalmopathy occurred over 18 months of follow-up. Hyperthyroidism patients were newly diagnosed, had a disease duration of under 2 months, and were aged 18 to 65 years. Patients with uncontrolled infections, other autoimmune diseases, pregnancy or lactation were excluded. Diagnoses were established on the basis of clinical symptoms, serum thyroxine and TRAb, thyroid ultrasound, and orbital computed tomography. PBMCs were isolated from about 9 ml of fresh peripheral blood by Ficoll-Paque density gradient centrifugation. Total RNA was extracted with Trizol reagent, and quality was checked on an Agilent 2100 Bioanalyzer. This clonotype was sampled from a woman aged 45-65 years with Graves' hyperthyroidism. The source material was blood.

The CDR3 region reads CASSFQDSSDSPLHF. Read as DNA, the sequence is TGTGCCAGCAGCTTTCAGGACTCTTCAGATTCACCCCTCCACTTT. This receptor chain uses TRBV7-3 and TRBJ1-6; the D gene remains uncertain. Between the V and J ends, shortened by 3 bases and 8 bases respectively, the junction contains 14 bases. Via the germline V gene, CDR1 is SGHTA and CDR2 FQGTGA. Counted from cysteine to phenylalanine, this CDR3 has 15 amino acids. Only CDR3 DNA remains: 45 bases, in frame from the first base.